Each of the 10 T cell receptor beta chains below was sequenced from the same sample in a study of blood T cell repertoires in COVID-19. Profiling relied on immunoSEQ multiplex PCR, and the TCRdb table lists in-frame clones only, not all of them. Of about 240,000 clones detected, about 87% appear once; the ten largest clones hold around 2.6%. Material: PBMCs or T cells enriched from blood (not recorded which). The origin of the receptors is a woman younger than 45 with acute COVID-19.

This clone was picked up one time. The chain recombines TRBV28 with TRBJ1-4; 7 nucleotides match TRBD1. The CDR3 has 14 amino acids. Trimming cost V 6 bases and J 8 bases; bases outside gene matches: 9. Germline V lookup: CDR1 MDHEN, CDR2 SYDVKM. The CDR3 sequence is CASSPQGYKEKLFF. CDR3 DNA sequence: TGTGCCAGCAGCCCACAGGGGTACAAGGAAAAACTGTTTTTT.

CDR3 coding DNA: TGCGCCAGCAGCTTGCGTAGGGGTACGAACACCGGGGAGCTGTTTTTT. As protein: CASSLRRGTNTGELFF. J is TRBJ2-2 and V is TRBV5-1; tentative D call: TRBD1 (5 bases). The CDR3 is 16 residues long. Germline V gene data show CDR1 as SGHRS and CDR2 as YFSETQ. V was trimmed by 1 base and J by 0 bases, leaving 10 bases between them.

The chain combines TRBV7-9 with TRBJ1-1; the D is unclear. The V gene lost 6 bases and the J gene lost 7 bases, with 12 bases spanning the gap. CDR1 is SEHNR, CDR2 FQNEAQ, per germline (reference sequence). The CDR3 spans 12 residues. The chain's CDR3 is CASSSSGDEAFF. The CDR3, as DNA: TGTGCCAGCAGTTCTTCCGGAGATGAAGCTTTCTTT.

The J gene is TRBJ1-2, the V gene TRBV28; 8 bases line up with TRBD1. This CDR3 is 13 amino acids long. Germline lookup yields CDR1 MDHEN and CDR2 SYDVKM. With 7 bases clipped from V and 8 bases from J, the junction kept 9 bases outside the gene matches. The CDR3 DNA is TGTGCCAGCAATCCGCAGGGGGCGCGGGGCTACACCTTC. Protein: CASNPQGARGYTF.

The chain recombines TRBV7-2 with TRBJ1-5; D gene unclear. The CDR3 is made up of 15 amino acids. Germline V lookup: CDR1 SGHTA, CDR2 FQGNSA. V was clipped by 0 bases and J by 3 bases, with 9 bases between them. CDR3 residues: CASSLASDSNQPQHF. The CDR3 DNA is TGTGCCAGCAGCTTAGCGTCAGACTCCAATCAGCCCCAGCATTTT.

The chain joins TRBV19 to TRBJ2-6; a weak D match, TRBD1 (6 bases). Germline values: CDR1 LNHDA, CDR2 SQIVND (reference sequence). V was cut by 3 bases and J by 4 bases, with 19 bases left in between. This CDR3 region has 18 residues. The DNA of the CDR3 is TGTGCCAGTAGTATTCTCCCAGGGGAGCGAAGGGGGGCCAACGTCCTGACTTTC. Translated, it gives CASSILPGERRGANVLTF.

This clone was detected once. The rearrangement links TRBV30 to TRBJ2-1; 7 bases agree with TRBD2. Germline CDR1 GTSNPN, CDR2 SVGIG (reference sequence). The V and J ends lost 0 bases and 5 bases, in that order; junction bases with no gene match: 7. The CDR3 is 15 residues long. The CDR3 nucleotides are TGTGCCTGGAGTGTAGGGACTAACCCTAACAATGAGCAGTTCTTC. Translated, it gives CAWSVGTNPNNEQFF.

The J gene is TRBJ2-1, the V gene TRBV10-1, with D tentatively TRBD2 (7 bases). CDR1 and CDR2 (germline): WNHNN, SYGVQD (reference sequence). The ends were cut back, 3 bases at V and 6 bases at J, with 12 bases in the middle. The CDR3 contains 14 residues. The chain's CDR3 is CASSEEGGTNEQFF. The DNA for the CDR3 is TGCGCCAGCAGTGAAGAGGGGGGGACCAATGAGCAGTTCTTC.

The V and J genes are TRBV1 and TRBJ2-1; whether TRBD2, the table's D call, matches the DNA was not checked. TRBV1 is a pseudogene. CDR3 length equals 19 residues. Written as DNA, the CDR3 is TGCACCAGCAGCCAAGAACCCCTAGCGGGGCACCACCCCAACAATGAGCAGTTCTTC. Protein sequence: CTSSQEPLAGHHPNNEQFF.

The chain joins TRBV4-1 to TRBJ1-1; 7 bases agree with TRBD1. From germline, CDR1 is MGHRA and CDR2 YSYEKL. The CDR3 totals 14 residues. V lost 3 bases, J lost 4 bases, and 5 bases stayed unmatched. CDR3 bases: TGCGCCAGCAGCCAGGGACAGTCGGGCACTGAAGCTTTCTTT. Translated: CASSQGQSGTEAFF.